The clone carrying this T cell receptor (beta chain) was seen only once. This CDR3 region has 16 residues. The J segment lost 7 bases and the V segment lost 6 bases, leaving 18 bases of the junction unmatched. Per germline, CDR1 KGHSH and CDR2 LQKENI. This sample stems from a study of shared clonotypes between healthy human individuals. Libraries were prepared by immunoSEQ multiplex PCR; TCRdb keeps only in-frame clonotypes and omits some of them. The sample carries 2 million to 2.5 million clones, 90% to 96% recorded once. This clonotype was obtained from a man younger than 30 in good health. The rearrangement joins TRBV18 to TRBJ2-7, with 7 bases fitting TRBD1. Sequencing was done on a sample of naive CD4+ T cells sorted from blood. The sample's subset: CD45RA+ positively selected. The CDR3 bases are TGTGCCAGCTCTCCAAAGACAGGGCAGGTTACGGGGGAGCAGTACTTC. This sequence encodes CASSPKTGQVTGEQYF.